The 18 T cell receptor beta chains presented below share a single source sample, sequenced in a study of beta chain features in type 1 diabetes. Antigens for these TCRs are unknown. Regarding the study as a whole: Shortening of TCRB CDR3s, moderate but significant, appeared in all four CD4+ subsets of Type 1 diabetes patients.

The study reverse transcribed the entire isolated RNA, so it sequenced expressed TCRB transcripts. TCRdb keeps only in-frame clones here, not all; method: immunoSEQ multiplex PCR. Here the sample spans tens of thousands of clones, almost 50% being singletons. The sample was stem cell memory CD4+ T cells from blood. The receptors here all came from a man aged 25 to 40 with type 1 diabetes.

The J gene is TRBJ2-5, the V gene TRBV20-1; the D is unclear. The V gene's germline CDR1 is DFQATT and CDR2 SNEGSKA (reference sequence). The V and J ends lost 8 bases and 3 bases respectively, with 10 bases between them. The CDR3 runs 11 residues. The CDR3 DNA is TGCAGTCTCCACTTAAAAGAGACCCAGTACTTC. Protein product: CSLHLKETQYF.

The CDR3 is CASSLRLDRPNTEAFF. In DNA form, the CDR3 reads TGCGCCAGCAGCCTAAGACTGGACAGGCCGAACACTGAAGCTTTCTTT. This sequence joins TRBV5-1 and TRBJ1-1, with TRBD1 matching 7 bases. J was trimmed by 1 base and V by 4 bases; bases with no gene match: 10. This CDR3 has 16 amino acids. The germline gives CDR1 SGHRS, CDR2 YFSETQ.

V gene TRBV5-1 combines with J gene TRBJ2-2; 10 bases align to TRBD2. The V gene's germline CDR1 is SGHRS and CDR2 YFSETQ. CDR3 length: 16 amino acids. V shed 3 bases, J shed 7 bases, and the junction held 9 bases outside the gene matches. Here the CDR3 reads CASSWGTSASSGELFF. DNA of the CDR3: TGCGCCAGCAGCTGGGGGACTAGCGCGTCGAGCGGGGAGCTGTTTTTT.

Here the CDR3 reads CASSLGGLTNYGYTF. The CDR3 nucleotides read TGTGCCAGCAGCTTAGGAGGGCTAACTAACTATGGCTACACCTTC. The genes are TRBV7-9 and TRBJ1-2, with D unclear. Looked up from germline, CDR1 is SEHNR and CDR2 is FQNEAQ (reference sequence). The CDR3 length is 15 residues. The V and J ends lost 1 base and 0 bases respectively, with 9 bases between them.

In this sample, this clone turned up a few times. The chain uses TRBV30 and TRBJ2-7, with 10 bases aligning to TRBD2. V lost 4 bases to trimming and J lost 2 bases; unmatched junction nucleotides: 5. The germline V gene has CDR1 GTSNPN and CDR2 SVGIG (reference sequence). This CDR3 is 14 amino acids long. The CDR3 is CAWTTAGGTYEQYF. The DNA for the CDR3 is TGTGCCTGGACAACAGCGGGAGGGACCTACGAGCAGTACTTC.

The V call is TRBV16, the J call TRBJ2-7, with D perhaps TRBD2 (5 bases). The V gene's germline CDR1 is KGHSY and CDR2 FQNENV. Trimming took 0 bases from V and 0 from J, leaving 12 bases between them. The CDR3 runs to 16 residues. CDR3 residues: CASSQSGPGSSYEQYF. The CDR3 nucleotides read TGTGCCAGCAGCCAATCAGGGCCGGGGAGCTCCTACGAGCAGTACTTC.

This clone has just a few counts. CDR3 residues: CASSLTPQGAGEQFF. The CDR3 DNA reads TGCGCCAGCAGCTTGACCCCCCAGGGGGCAGGGGAGCAGTTCTTC. V usage is TRBV5-1 and J usage is TRBJ2-1, with 8 nucleotides matching TRBD1. The CDR3 consists of 15 residues. After removal of 1 base from V and 10 bases from J, the junction contained 10 bases not matched to a gene. The germline gives CDR1 SGHRS, CDR2 YFSETQ. Supplemented by reference TRBV5-1 and TRBJ2-1, the full variable domain reads KAGVTQTPRYLIKTRGQQVTLSCSPISGHRSVSWYQQTPGQGLQFLFEYFSETQRNKGNFPGRFSGRQFSNSRSEMNVSTLELGDSALYLCASSLTPQGAGEQFFGPGTRLTVL.

The rearrangement uses TRBV18 and TRBJ1-1; D gene ambiguous. CDR1 KGHSH and CDR2 LQKENI come from the germline V gene. V lost 2 bases and J lost 1, with 8 bases in between. The CDR3 extends over 14 amino acids. CDR3 sequence: CASSPGGENTEAFF. CDR3 nucleotide sequence: TGTGCCAGCTCACCAGGCGGGGAGAACACTGAAGCTTTCTTT.

The V call is TRBV7-9, the J call TRBJ1-2, with 12 bases lining up with TRBD1. V dropped 1 base and J dropped 6; count of bases not matched to a gene: 0. CDR1 and CDR2 (germline): SEHNR, FQNEAQ (reference sequence). This CDR3 is built from 14 residues. Written as DNA, the CDR3 is TGTGCCAGCAGCTTAGGGGACAGGGGGCATGGCTACACCTTC. Amino acid sequence: CASSLGDRGHGYTF.

The chain employs TRBV6-1 and TRBJ1-2; 11 bases fit TRBD1. With V trimmed by 6 bases and J by 7 bases, 7 bases remained unmatched. CDR3 size: 14 residues. The germline gives CDR1 MNHNS, CDR2 SASEGT. CDR3 bases: TGTGCCAGCAGAACCGGGACAGGGGGAGGTGGCTACACCTTC. It encodes CASRTGTGGGGYTF.

The rearrangement links TRBV27 to TRBJ2-2; 7 bases are a match to TRBD2. This CDR3 has 15 residues. V trimming: 6 bases; J trimming: 6 bases; junction bases outside the gene matches: 10. Germline V gives CDR1 MNHEY, CDR2 SMNVEV (reference sequence). The CDR3, as DNA: TGTGCCAGCAGCCTGAGCGGGGCCGGCCCCGGGGAGCTGTTTTTT. This sequence encodes CASSLSGAGPGELFF.

The V call is TRBV2, the J call TRBJ2-3, with 10 nucleotides matching TRBD2. CDR1 and CDR2 (germline): SNHLY, FYNNEI. The CDR3 spans 14 residues. V was pared by 4 bases and J by 5 bases, with 3 bases of the junction left unmatched. CDR3 loop: CASSGLAGGDTQYF. CDR3 nucleotide sequence: TGTGCCAGCAGTGGACTAGCGGGCGGAGATACGCAGTATTTT.

The chain joins TRBV28 to TRBJ2-3; D gene unclear. Looked up from germline, CDR1 is MDHEN and CDR2 is SYDVKM. The length of the CDR3 is 16 residues. V dropped 3 bases and J dropped 2 bases, with 15 bases sitting between them. The CDR3 DNA is TGTGCCAGCAGTTTCTCACTTGCGGCCTTCACAGATACGCAGTATTTT. Protein: CASSFSLAAFTDTQYF.

This clone was detected only a few times. The chain has TRBV5-8 and TRBJ2-1; 10 bases fit TRBD2. Trimming at V came to 0 bases and at J to 4 bases, leaving 7 bases not matched to a gene. The CDR3 sequence is 17 residues long. Per germline, CDR1 SGHTS and CDR2 YDEGEE. For the CDR3, the DNA is TGTGCCAGCAGCTTGGTGCCTAGCGGGAGAGGTTACAATGAGCAGTTCTTC. Residues: CASSLVPSGRGYNEQFF.

The chain is built from TRBV5-1 and TRBJ1-2; the match to TRBD1 covers 7 bases. J was trimmed by 4 bases and V by 3 bases; bases with no gene match: 6. The CDR3 covers 14 residues. Per germline, CDR1 SGHRS and CDR2 YFSETQ. For the CDR3, the DNA is TGCGCCAGCAGCTCGGGACAGTTGAGCTATGGCTACACCTTC. It specifies CASSSGQLSYGYTF.

The V gene is TRBV2, the J gene TRBJ1-1, with 9 bases identical to TRBD1. This CDR3 spans 14 amino acids. From germline, CDR1 is SNHLY and CDR2 FYNNEI. J gave up 5 bases and V 6 bases, and 7 bases lay outside the gene matches. The CDR3 is CASSKDRGYTEAFF. The CDR3 nucleotides read TGTGCCAGCAGCAAGGACAGGGGATATACTGAAGCTTTCTTT.

This clone was observed a handful of times. The chain uses TRBV5-1 and TRBJ2-5, with a weak D call TRBD1 (6 bases). The J call could be wrong; TRBJ2-7 is a better fit for the DNA end. From germline, CDR1 is SGHRS and CDR2 YFSETQ. The CDR3 is made up of 15 amino acids. The CDR3 DNA reads TGCGCCAGCAGCTTGGACAGGACAGCCTCCTACGAGCAGTACTTC. Translating it yields CASSLDRTASYEQYF.

The chain links TRBV7-9 to TRBJ2-7, with D tentatively TRBD2 (6 bases). The length of the CDR3 is 16 residues. The germline CDR1 and CDR2 sequences are SEHNR and FQNEAQ (reference sequence). Trimming stripped 0 bases from V and 6 bases from J, with 18 bases between. CDR3 amino acids: CASSLALGRSPSEQYF. Here the CDR3 DNA reads TGTGCCAGCAGCTTAGCGTTAGGGAGGTCTCCATCCGAGCAGTACTTC.